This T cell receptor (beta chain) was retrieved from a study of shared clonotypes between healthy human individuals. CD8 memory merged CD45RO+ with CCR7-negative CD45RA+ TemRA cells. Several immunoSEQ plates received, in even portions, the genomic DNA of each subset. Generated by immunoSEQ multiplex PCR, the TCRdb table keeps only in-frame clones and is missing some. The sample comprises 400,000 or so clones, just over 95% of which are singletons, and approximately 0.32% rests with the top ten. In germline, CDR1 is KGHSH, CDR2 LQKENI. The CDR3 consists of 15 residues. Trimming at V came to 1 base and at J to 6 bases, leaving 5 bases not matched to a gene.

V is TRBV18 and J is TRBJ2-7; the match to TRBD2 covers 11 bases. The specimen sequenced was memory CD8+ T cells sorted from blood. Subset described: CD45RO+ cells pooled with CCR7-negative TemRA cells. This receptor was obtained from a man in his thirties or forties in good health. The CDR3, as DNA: TGTGCCAGCTCACCACTAGCGGGAGGGTTAGGCGAGCAGTACTTC. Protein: CASSPLAGGLGEQYF.